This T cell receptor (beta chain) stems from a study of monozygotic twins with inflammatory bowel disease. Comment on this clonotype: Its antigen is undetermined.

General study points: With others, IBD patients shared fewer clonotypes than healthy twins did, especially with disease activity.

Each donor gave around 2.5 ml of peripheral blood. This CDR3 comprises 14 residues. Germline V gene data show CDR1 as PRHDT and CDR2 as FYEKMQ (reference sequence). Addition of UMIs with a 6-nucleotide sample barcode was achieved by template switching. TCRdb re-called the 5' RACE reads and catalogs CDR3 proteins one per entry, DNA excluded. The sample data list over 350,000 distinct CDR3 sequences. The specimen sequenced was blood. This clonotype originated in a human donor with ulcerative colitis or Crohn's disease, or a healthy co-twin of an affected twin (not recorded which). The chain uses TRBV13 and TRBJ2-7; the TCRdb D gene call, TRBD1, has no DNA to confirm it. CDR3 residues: CASSPDRGNVEQYF.